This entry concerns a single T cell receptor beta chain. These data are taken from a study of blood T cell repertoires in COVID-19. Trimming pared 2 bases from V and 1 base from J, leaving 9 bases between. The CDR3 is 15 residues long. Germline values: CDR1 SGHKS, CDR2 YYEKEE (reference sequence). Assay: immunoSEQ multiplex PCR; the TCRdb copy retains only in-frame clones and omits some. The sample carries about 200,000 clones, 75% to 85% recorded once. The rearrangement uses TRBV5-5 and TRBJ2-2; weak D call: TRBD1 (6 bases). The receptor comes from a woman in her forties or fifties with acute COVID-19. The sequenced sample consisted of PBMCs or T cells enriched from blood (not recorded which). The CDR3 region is CASSLQGENTGELFF. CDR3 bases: TGTGCCAGCAGCTTACAGGGAGAGAACACCGGGGAGCTGTTTTTT. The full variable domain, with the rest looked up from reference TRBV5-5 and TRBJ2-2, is DAGVTQSPTHLIKTRGQQVTLRCSPISGHKSVSWYQQVLGQGPQFIFQYYEKEERGRGNFPDRFSARQFPNYSSELNVNALLLGDSALYLCASSLQGENTGELFFGEGSRLTVL.